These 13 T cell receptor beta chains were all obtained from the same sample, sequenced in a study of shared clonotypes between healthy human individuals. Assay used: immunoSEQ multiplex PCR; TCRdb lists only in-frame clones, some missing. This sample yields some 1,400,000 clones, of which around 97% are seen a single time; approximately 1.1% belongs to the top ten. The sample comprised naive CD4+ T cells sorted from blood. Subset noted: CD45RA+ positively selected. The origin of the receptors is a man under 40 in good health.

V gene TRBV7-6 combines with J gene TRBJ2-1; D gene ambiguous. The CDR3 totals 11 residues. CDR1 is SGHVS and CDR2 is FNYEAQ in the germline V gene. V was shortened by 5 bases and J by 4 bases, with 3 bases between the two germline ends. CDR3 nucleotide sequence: TGTGCCAGCAGCACATACAATGAGCAGTTCTTC. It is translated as CASSTYNEQFF. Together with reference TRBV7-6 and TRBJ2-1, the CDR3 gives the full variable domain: GAGVSQSPRYKVTKRGQDVALRCDPISGHVSLYWYRQALGQGPEFLTYFNYEAQQDKSGLPNDRFSAERPEGSISTLTIQRTEQRDSAMYRCASSTYNEQFFGPGTRLTVL.

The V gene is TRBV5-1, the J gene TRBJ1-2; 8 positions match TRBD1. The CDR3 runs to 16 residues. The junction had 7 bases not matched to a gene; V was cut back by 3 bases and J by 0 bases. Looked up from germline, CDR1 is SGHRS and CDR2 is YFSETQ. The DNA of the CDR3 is TGCGCCAGCAGCTCCGGGACAGGTATCACTAACTATGGCTACACCTTC. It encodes CASSSGTGITNYGYTF.

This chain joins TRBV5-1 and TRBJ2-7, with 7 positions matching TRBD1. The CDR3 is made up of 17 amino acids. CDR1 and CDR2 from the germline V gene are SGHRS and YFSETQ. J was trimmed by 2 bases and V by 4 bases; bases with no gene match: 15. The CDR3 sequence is CASSTGLRDRVTYEQYF. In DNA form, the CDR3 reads TGCGCCAGCAGCACAGGTCTTCGGGACAGAGTGACCTACGAGCAGTACTTC.

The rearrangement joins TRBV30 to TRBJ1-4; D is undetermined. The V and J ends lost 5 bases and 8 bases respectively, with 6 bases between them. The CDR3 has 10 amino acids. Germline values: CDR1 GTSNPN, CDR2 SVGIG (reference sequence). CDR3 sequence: CAWLGEKLFF. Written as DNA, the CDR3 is TGTGCCTGGCTAGGCGAAAAACTGTTTTTT.

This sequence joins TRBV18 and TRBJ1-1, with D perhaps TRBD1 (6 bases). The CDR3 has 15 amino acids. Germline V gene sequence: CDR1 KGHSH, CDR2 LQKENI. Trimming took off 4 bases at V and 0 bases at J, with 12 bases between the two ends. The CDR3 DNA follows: TGTGCCAGCTCACTAGGGGGGCCCATGAACACTGAAGCTTTCTTT. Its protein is CASSLGGPMNTEAFF. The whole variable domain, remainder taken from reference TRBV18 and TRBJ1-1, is NAGVMQNPRHLVRRRGQEARLRCSPMKGHSHVYWYRQLPEEGLKFMVYLQKENIIDESGMPKERFSAEFPKEGPSILRIQQVVRGDSAAYFCASSLGGPMNTEAFFGQGTRLTVV.

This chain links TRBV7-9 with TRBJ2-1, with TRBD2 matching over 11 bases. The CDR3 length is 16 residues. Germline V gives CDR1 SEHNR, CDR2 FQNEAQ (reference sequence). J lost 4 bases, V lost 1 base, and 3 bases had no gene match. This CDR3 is CASSLGSSGRYNEQFF. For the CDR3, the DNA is TGTGCCAGCAGCTTAGGATCTAGCGGGAGGTACAATGAGCAGTTCTTC.

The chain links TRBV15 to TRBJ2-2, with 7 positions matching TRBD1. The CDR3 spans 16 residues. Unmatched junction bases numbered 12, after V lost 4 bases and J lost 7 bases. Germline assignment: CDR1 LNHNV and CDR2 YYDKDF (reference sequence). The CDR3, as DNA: TGTGCCACCAGCACCTGGGGCAGGGGGTCTATCGGGGAGCTGTTTTTT. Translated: CATSTWGRGSIGELFF. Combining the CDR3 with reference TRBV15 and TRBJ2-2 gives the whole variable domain DAMVIQNPRYQVTQFGKPVTLSCSQTLNHNVMYWYQQKSSQAPKLLFHYYDKDFNNEADTPDNFQSRRPNTSFCFLDIRSPGLGDTAMYLCATSTWGRGSIGELFFGEGSRLTVL.

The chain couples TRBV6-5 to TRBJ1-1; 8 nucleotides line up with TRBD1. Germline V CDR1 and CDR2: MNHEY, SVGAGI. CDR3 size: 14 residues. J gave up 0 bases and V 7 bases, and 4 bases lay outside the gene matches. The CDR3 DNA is TGTGCCAGCACCCGGGACAGGATGAACACTGAAGCTTTCTTT. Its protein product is CASTRDRMNTEAFF.

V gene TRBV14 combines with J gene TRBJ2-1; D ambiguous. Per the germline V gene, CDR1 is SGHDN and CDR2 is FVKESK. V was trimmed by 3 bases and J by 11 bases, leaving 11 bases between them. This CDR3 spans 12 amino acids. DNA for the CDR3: TGTGCCAGCAGCCAGGTTCCGGAACAGCAGTTCTTC. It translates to CASSQVPEQQFF.

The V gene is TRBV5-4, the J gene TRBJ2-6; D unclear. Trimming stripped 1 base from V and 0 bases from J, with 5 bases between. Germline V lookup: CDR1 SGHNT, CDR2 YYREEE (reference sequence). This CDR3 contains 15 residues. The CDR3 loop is CASSLLTSGANVLTF. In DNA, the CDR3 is TGTGCCAGCAGCTTGTTGACCTCTGGGGCCAACGTCCTGACTTTC.

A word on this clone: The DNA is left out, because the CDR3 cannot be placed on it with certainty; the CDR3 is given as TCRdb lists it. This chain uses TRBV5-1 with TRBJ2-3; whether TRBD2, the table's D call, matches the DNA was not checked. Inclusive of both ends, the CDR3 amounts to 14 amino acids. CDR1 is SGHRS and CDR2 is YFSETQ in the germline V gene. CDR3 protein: CASTSGGVGDTQYF.

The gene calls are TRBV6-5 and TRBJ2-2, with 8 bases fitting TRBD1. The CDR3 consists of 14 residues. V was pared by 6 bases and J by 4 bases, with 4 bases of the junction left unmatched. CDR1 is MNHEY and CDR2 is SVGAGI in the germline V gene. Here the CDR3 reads CASSPTGGTGELFF. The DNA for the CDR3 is TGTGCCAGCAGCCCCACAGGGGGCACCGGGGAGCTGTTTTTT.

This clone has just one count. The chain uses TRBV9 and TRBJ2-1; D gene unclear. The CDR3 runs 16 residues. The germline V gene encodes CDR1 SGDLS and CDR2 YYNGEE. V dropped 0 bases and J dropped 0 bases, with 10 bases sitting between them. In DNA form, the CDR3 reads TGTGCCAGCAGCGTAGGTCGCTACAGCTCCTACAATGAGCAGTTCTTC. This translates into CASSVGRYSSYNEQFF.